The 7 T cell receptor beta chains reported below all come from one sample, sequenced in a study of technical replicates of blood from a few donors. Sequencing was performed with immunoSEQ multiplex PCR; in TCRdb, only in-frame clones are kept and a portion is missing. Among 65,000 to 85,000 clones listed, around 90% were seen once. The sequenced material came from T cells isolated from PBMCs. The source is a human donor in good health.

The chain has TRBV18 and TRBJ1-2, with 8 bases matching TRBD1. Germline V CDR1 and CDR2: KGHSH, LQKENI. The CDR3 loop spans 18 amino acids. V was clipped by 4 bases and J by 6 bases; unmatched bases: 19. The CDR3 nucleotides are TGTGCCAGCTCACGTGAATTGGGACAGGTGTCGTCGGTTCATGGCTACACCTTC. Amino acids: CASSRELGQVSSVHGYTF.

This chain links TRBV6-6 with TRBJ1-2, with D perhaps matching TRBD1 (5 bases). The CDR3 has 16 residues. The V end lost 4 bases, the J end lost 3 bases, and 18 bases lay between the germline ends. The V gene's germline CDR1 is MNHNY and CDR2 SVGAGI (reference sequence). The CDR3 is CASSFTIGGEYYGYTF. The CDR3, as DNA: TGTGCCAGCAGTTTTACGATCGGGGGGGAATACTATGGCTACACCTTC.

This rearrangement joins TRBV7-9 to TRBJ2-6, with D perhaps TRBD2 (5 bases). The CDR3 consists of 15 residues. V lost 3 bases and J 7 bases, leaving 13 bases between the germline ends. Germline assignment: CDR1 SEHNR and CDR2 FQNEAQ (reference sequence). The CDR3 DNA sequence: TGTGCCAGCAGCTTCAGGACGAGGGAAGCCAACGTCCTGACTTTC. It specifies CASSFRTREANVLTF.

Regarding this clone: At one of its ends the junction is not consistent with the germline gene, which may arise from a read error. CDR3 coding DNA: TGTGCCAGCAGCCTAGAGGGACTTCCAACCTACGAGCAGTACTTC. This sequence encodes CASSLEGLPTYEQYF. The gene calls are TRBV11-2 and TRBJ2-7, with TRBD2 as a possible D gene (6 bases). The CDR3 is 15 amino acids. Germline-derived CDR1 and CDR2 are SGHAT and FQNNGV.

The chain links TRBV28 to TRBJ2-7; 8 positions agree with TRBD1. Germline-derived CDR1 and CDR2 are MDHEN and SYDVKM. This CDR3 comprises 15 residues. The V segment lost 3 bases and the J segment 5 bases; nucleotides outside the gene matches: 9. CDR3 DNA sequence: TGTGCCAGCAGTTTCGGTTTCAGGGGGCAGGACGAGCAGTACTTC. Encoded protein: CASSFGFRGQDEQYF.

V gene TRBV9 combines with J gene TRBJ1-1; D is unresolved. CDR1 and CDR2 from the germline V gene are SGDLS and YYNGEE. The germline V and J ends were trimmed by 3 bases and 0 bases, with 9 bases remaining between them. This CDR3 is 14 amino acids long. The CDR3 region is CASSGYSLNTEAFF. The DNA for the CDR3 is TGTGCCAGCAGCGGGTACAGCCTGAACACTGAAGCTTTCTTT.

The rearrangement links TRBV6-5 to TRBJ2-3; D possibly corresponds to TRBD2 (6 bases). The CDR3 spans 13 residues. Trimming shortened V by 5 bases and J by 9 bases, and 15 bases separated the two germline ends. Germline V gene data show CDR1 as MNHEY and CDR2 as SVGAGI. Written as DNA, the CDR3 is TGTGCCAGCAGTGAGGGGACTTTAGGGACGCAGTATTTT. Translating it yields CASSEGTLGTQYF.